This entry features one T cell receptor beta chain sequence. As originally analysed: Reference gene primer amplification gave estimated nucleated cell counts. Clones were read by immunoSEQ multiplex PCR, and TCRdb kept only the in-frame ones, dropping some. V, J and clone size were drawn from that table, and D and trimming were deduced from the DNA. Of approximately 45,000 clones in the sample, approximately 85% were seen once. This entry belongs to a study of blood T cell repertoires in COVID-19. Study details: Spain, Italy and the United States supplied samples that represented acute and convalescent COVID-19.

V dropped 2 bases and J dropped 4 bases, with 20 bases sitting between them. The germline CDR1 and CDR2 sequences are SGHTA and FQGNSA. The CDR3 consists of 17 residues. The sample taken for sequencing was peripheral blood. The receptor's source is a human donor in a cohort sampled during active COVID-19. This chain uses TRBV7-2 with TRBJ1-1; TRBD1 might be the D (5 bases). Here the CDR3 DNA reads TGTGCCAGCAGCTTAATCAGGGTGGAGTATGGTCGCACTGAAGCTTTCTTT. This sequence encodes CASSLIRVEYGRTEAFF.